This T cell receptor (beta chain) was captured in a study of CD8 T cells in ankylosing spondylitis. TCRdb reprocessed the 5' RACE reads via MiXCR and lists one record per CDR3 protein. Altogether 200,000 to 300,000 distinct CDR3 sequences are present, about 11% being singletons, with the ten largest covering roughly 6.8%. Germline CDR1 reads MNHEY; CDR2 reads SVGAGI. The V and J ends lost 3 bases and 2 bases respectively, with 11 bases between them. The CDR3 contains 15 residues. This clonotype occurred a few times. V gene TRBV6-5 combines with J gene TRBJ2-1; D may match TRBD1 or TRBD2 (6 bases each). Material for sequencing was blood, either unsorted or a sorted T cell fraction (not recorded which). The receptor was derived from a male donor with ankylosing spondylitis or in good health (not recorded which). This CDR3 reads CASSYKGGTYNEQFF. The CDR3 DNA is TGTGCCAGCAGTTATAAGGGGGGTACCTACAATGAGCAGTTCTTC.